This is a list of T cell receptor beta chains from one sample in a study of cytomegalovirus exposure and HLA in healthy donors. Only in-frame clones appear in the TCRdb table, and some are missing; sequencing was by immunoSEQ multiplex PCR. The sample has 150,000 to 200,000 clones. Sequencing was carried out using PBMCs. The source is a woman aged 60-75 years in good health and CMV-seronegative. CDR3s include the opening cysteine and the closing phenylalanine or tryptophan. The D gene is left open where the match is weak.

V gene,D gene,J gene,CDR3 protein,CDR3 DNA
TRBV18,-,TRBJ2-7,CASSPLRDSYEQYF,TGTGCCAGCTCACCACTCCGGGACTCCTACGAGCAGTACTTC
TRBV7-3,TRBD1,TRBJ2-1,CASSLNRGRNEQFF,TGTGCCAGCAGCTTAAACAGGGGCCGCAATGAGCAGTTCTTC
TRBV6-5,-,TRBJ2-5,CASSYSSGLWQYF,TGTGCCAGCAGTTACTCATCAGGGCTGTGGCAGTACTTC
TRBV27,TRBD1,TRBJ1-4,CASSLGTGSLANEKLFF,TGTGCCAGCAGTTTGGGGACAGGGAGTTTGGCTAATGAAAAACTGTTTTTT
TRBV5-1,TRBD1,TRBJ2-3,CATRRVGQGTDTQYF,TGCGCCACCCGTCGTGTCGGACAGGGGACAGATACGCAGTATTTT
TRBV2,TRBD1,TRBJ2-1,CASSMDRGYNEQFF,TGTGCCAGCAGTATGGACAGGGGGTACAATGAGCAGTTCTTC
TRBV5-1,-,TRBJ2-3,CASSSVPTDTQYF,TGCGCCAGCAGCTCGGTCCCCACAGATACGCAGTATTTT
TRBV27,-,TRBJ1-1,CASSSRLSTEAFF,TGTGCCAGCAGTTCACGACTCAGCACTGAAGCTTTCTTT
TRBV5-1,TRBD1,TRBJ1-1,CASSYGGTAEAFF,TGCGCCAGCAGCTATGGCGGGACAGCTGAAGCTTTCTTT
TRBV4-3,-,TRBJ1-2,CASSQDSQGTYGYTF,TGCGCCAGCAGCCAAGATTCCCAGGGGACCTATGGCTACACCTTC
TRBV5-1,-,TRBJ1-6,CASSLGRQSSYNSPLHF,TGCGCCAGCAGCTTGGGAAGACAGAGCTCCTATAATTCACCCCTCCACTTT
TRBV28,-,TRBJ1-4,CASSLLTETLFF,TGTGCCAGCAGTTTACTGACAGAAACCCTGTTTTTT
TRBV25-1,-,TRBJ2-7,CASSEAGMKWQYF,TGTGCCAGCAGTGAAGCAGGGATGAAATGGCAGTACTTC
TRBV5-1,TRBD1,TRBJ1-4,CASSGQGREKLFF,TGCGCCAGCTCGGGACAGGGGCGTGAAAAACTGTTTTTT
TRBV7-2,TRBD2,TRBJ2-1,CASRVAGGTSGEQFF,TGTGCCAGCAGGGTAGCGGGAGGAACCTCCGGTGAGCAGTTCTTC